A single sample is the source of the 28 T cell receptor beta chains below, sequenced in a study of response to subunit inactivated influenza vaccine. TCRdb re-called the RT-PCR reads with MiXCR, one entry per CDR3 protein. Counted here are 500,000 to 750,000 distinct CDR3 sequences, approximately 14% occurring once; the ten biggest clones make up 11%. The material was PBMCs from blood, obtained about 11 days after vaccination. These receptors came from a man over 45 who received an inactivated influenza vaccine.

In this sample, this clonotype turned up a few times. This chain links TRBV10-3 with TRBJ2-5, with TRBD2 identical over 8 bases. The CDR3 has 15 amino acids. Germline V gene sequence: CDR1 ENHRY, CDR2 SYGVKD. V gave up 0 bases and J gave up 0 bases; unmatched junction bases: 0. In DNA form, the CDR3 reads TGTGCCATCAGTGAGTCGGGACTAGACCAAGAGACCCAGTACTTC. Protein sequence: CAISESGLDQETQYF.

This clonotype was counted at least ten times. The J gene is TRBJ1-6, the V gene TRBV28, with D perhaps TRBD1 (6 bases). Germline CDR1 reads MDHEN; CDR2 reads SYDVKM. The CDR3 has 17 residues. The V end was cut by 7 bases, the J end by 7 bases, with 23 bases between. This CDR3 reads CASTDRAGAMRNSPLHF. Written as DNA, the CDR3 is TGTGCCAGCACCGATCGCGCAGGGGCGATGAGGAATTCACCCCTCCACTTT. The whole variable domain, remainder taken from reference TRBV28 and TRBJ1-6, is DVKVTQSSRYLVKRTGEKVFLECVQDMDHENMFWYRQDPGLGLRLIYFSYDVKMKEKGDIPEGYSVSREKKERFSLILESASTNQTSMYLCASTDRAGAMRNSPLHFGNGTRLTVT.

The sample holds many counts of this clonotype. The CDR3 bases are TGCAGTGCTAGACTAGCTTACAATGAGCAGTTCTTC. It yields the protein CSARLAYNEQFF. The J gene is TRBJ2-1, the V gene TRBV20-1; tentatively, D is TRBD2 (5 bases). CDR1 is DFQATT, CDR2 SNEGSKA, per germline (reference sequence). The V end lost 2 bases, the J end lost 4 bases, and 6 bases lay between the germline ends. This CDR3 contains 12 residues.

The chain has TRBV7-2 and TRBJ2-5; tentative D call: TRBD1 (6 bases). Deletions cut 3 bases from V and 5 bases from J, with 13 bases between. CDR3 length equals 14 residues. Germline CDR1 is SGHTA and CDR2 is FQGNSA. The CDR3 nucleotides read TGTGCCAGCAGCTTCAACAGGGAAAGGGAGACCCAGTACTTC. It encodes CASSFNRERETQYF.

Only one count was recorded for this clonotype. The V and J genes are TRBV18 and TRBJ1-6; D is uncertain. The ends were cut back, 5 bases at V and 7 bases at J, with 21 bases in the middle. Germline CDR1 and CDR2: KGHSH and LQKENI. The CDR3 is 17 residues long. CDR3 amino acids: CASSTPAGGVPNSPLHF. CDR3 bases: TGTGCCAGCTCAACCCCCGCAGGTGGGGTGCCCAATTCACCCCTCCACTTT.

V is TRBV10-3 and J is TRBJ2-3, with TRBD2 identical over 14 bases. The CDR3 sequence is 16 residues long. From germline, CDR1 is ENHRY and CDR2 SYGVKD. V trimming: 6 bases; J trimming: 4 bases; junction bases outside the gene matches: 6. CDR3 sequence: CAIREGLAGGADTQYF. As DNA, the CDR3 is TGTGCCATCAGGGAAGGACTAGCGGGAGGTGCAGATACGCAGTATTTT.

The chain joins TRBV18 to TRBJ2-3, with 7 nucleotides matching TRBD2. Germline V gives CDR1 KGHSH, CDR2 LQKENI. This CDR3 comprises 17 residues. V dropped 0 bases and J dropped 2; count of bases not matched to a gene: 8. This CDR3 reads CASSPPSGGTVTDTQYF. DNA for the CDR3: TGTGCCAGCTCACCACCGTCCGGGGGGACCGTCACAGATACGCAGTATTTT. The full variable domain, rest sourced from reference TRBV18 and TRBJ2-3, is NAGVMQNPRHLVRRRGQEARLRCSPMKGHSHVYWYRQLPEEGLKFMVYLQKENIIDESGMPKERFSAEFPKEGPSILRIQQVVRGDSAAYFCASSPPSGGTVTDTQYFGPGTRLTVL.

This clonotype was seen a handful of times. V usage is TRBV6-5 and J usage is TRBJ2-1; 8 nucleotides line up with TRBD2. CDR1 is MNHEY, CDR2 SVGAGI, per germline. The CDR3 is 15 amino acids. The ends lost 2 bases at V and 4 bases at J; junction bases unmatched: 4. The CDR3: CASSYEAGGYNEQFF. CDR3 sequence (DNA): TGTGCCAGCAGTTACGAGGCGGGGGGTTACAATGAGCAGTTCTTC.

This clonotype was recorded only once. The junction and the germline gene differ at one end; a read error may be behind it. V and J are TRBV20-1 and TRBJ2-3; 7 nucleotides agree with TRBD1. The germline gives CDR1 DFQATT, CDR2 SNEGSKA (reference sequence). The CDR3 covers 16 residues. The CDR3 protein is CCARPSGTEPTDTQYF. The CDR3 DNA sequence: TGCTGTGCTAGACCCTCCGGGACAGAGCCTACAGATACGCAGTATTTT.

This clonotype was seen ten or more times. The chain combines TRBV29-1 with TRBJ1-1; D gene unclear. Per the germline V gene, CDR1 is SQVTM and CDR2 is ANQGSEA. The CDR3 is 11 residues long. Trimming took off 5 bases at V and 1 base at J, with 5 bases between the two ends. The CDR3 nucleotides are TGCAGCGTTCTCAAGAACACTGAAGCTTTCTTT. Protein sequence: CSVLKNTEAFF.

Notes on this clonotype: This may be a read error: a much more frequent sequence differs by one nucleotide. The chain uses TRBV5-1 and TRBJ2-5; unclear D gene. CDR3 length: 15 residues. The V gene lost 1 base and the J gene lost 6 bases, with 16 bases spanning the gap. From germline, CDR1 is SGHRS and CDR2 YFSETQ. In DNA, the CDR3 is TGCGCCAGCAGCTTGACGGGCACCACCCGTAAGACCCAGTACTTC. The encoded protein is CASSLTGTTRKTQYF.

This rearrangement joins TRBV19 to TRBJ1-5, with D perhaps matching TRBD1 (6 bases). The CDR3 runs to 15 residues. Trimming cost V 4 bases and J 2 bases, with 12 bases left between them. Germline CDR1 reads LNHDA; CDR2 reads SQIVND (reference sequence). Written as DNA, the CDR3 is TGTGCCAGTAGTAAAACAGGGAAGGGCAATCAGCCCCAGCATTTT. Its protein product is CASSKTGKGNQPQHF.

This clonotype showed up just a few times. This chain joins TRBV2 and TRBJ1-1, with unresolved D. Trimming removed 2 bases at V and 6 bases at J, with 13 bases between. The CDR3 totals 14 residues. Germline V lookup: CDR1 SNHLY, CDR2 FYNNEI. The CDR3 coding sequence is TGTGCCAGCAGTGAAATACGCGGTTTTGCTGAAGCTTTCTTT. Its protein is CASSEIRGFAEAFF.

The V gene is TRBV30, the J gene TRBJ2-1; maybe TRBD2 (6 bases). The V gene lost 1 base and the J gene lost 0 bases, with 10 bases spanning the gap. Per the germline V gene, CDR1 is GTSNPN and CDR2 is SVGIG (reference sequence). CDR3 length: 15 residues. CDR3 bases: TGTGCCTGGAGTGGGCGGGGTCCCTCCTACAATGAGCAGTTCTTC. It codes for CAWSGRGPSYNEQFF. Complete variable domain (other parts from reference TRBV30 and TRBJ2-1): SQTIHQWPATLVQPVGSPLSLECTVEGTSNPNLYWYRQAAGRGLQLLFYSVGIGQISSEVPQNLSASRPQDRQFILSSKKLLLSDSGFYLCAWSGRGPSYNEQFFGPGTRLTVL.

This clonotype was seen at least ten times. The chain couples TRBV10-3 to TRBJ2-1; 8 bases fit TRBD2. With 6 bases clipped from V and 7 bases from J, the junction kept 11 bases outside the gene matches. The CDR3 loop spans 15 amino acids. Germline CDR1 ENHRY, CDR2 SYGVKD. The CDR3 reads CAIRPSGSTGNEQFF. CDR3 nucleotides: TGTGCCATCAGGCCCAGCGGGAGTACGGGAAATGAGCAGTTCTTC.

This clonotype was seen more than once but under ten times. The rearrangement uses TRBV5-5 and TRBJ2-1; D tentatively reads TRBD1 or TRBD2 (5 bases each). The CDR3 totals 15 residues. Trimming shortened V by 0 bases and J by 4 bases, and 11 bases separated the two germline ends. CDR1 and CDR2 (germline): SGHKS, YYEKEE (reference sequence). This chain's CDR3 is CASSLGLGGYNEQFF. CDR3 sequence (DNA): TGTGCCAGCAGCTTGGGCCTTGGGGGTTACAATGAGCAGTTCTTC. The variable domain in full, completed from reference TRBV5-5 and TRBJ2-1, reads DAGVTQSPTHLIKTRGQQVTLRCSPISGHKSVSWYQQVLGQGPQFIFQYYEKEERGRGNFPDRFSARQFPNYSSELNVNALLLGDSALYLCASSLGLGGYNEQFFGPGTRLTVL.

The chain recombines TRBV7-2 with TRBJ2-6; the D is unclear. The CDR3 spans 17 residues. The germline V gene encodes CDR1 SGHTA and CDR2 FQGNSA. The V and J ends lost 2 bases and 0 bases respectively, with 11 bases between them. The DNA for the CDR3 is TGTGCCAGCAGCTTAAAACATTGGCGCTCTGGGGCCAACGTCCTGACTTTC. Translation gives CASSLKHWRSGANVLTF.

V usage is TRBV20-1 and J usage is TRBJ2-3, with TRBD2 identical over 8 bases. The CDR3 spans 17 residues. Germline lookup yields CDR1 DFQATT and CDR2 SNEGSKA (reference sequence). After removal of 0 bases from V and 2 bases from J, the junction contained 10 bases not matched to a gene. The CDR3 sequence is CSARDLGTSGYTDTQYF. The CDR3 DNA reads as TGCAGTGCTAGAGATCTCGGGACTAGTGGTTACACAGATACGCAGTATTTT.

This clonotype has a handful of counts. The J gene is TRBJ2-1, the V gene TRBV6-2 or TRBV6-3, with D tentatively TRBD1 or TRBD2 (7 bases each). Trimming took 4 bases from V and 1 from J, leaving 17 bases between them. In germline, CDR1 is MNHEY, CDR2 SVGEGT. The CDR3 has 17 residues. In nucleotides, the CDR3 is TGTGCCAGCAGTTCCGCCTACAGGGGAGGGTCCTACAATGAGCAGTTCTTC. Translation: CASSSAYRGGSYNEQFF.

This clonotype was seen a few times. V usage is TRBV7-2 and J usage is TRBJ2-7; 8 bases are shared with TRBD2. The CDR3 runs 14 residues. Unmatched junction bases numbered 4, after V lost 6 bases and J lost 0 bases. Germline V lookup: CDR1 SGHTA, CDR2 FQGNSA. The DNA for the CDR3 is TGTGCCAGCAGTATTAGCGGGAACTCCTACGAGCAGTACTTC. Protein sequence: CASSISGNSYEQYF.

This clonotype was counted only a few times. The rearrangement joins TRBV29-1 to TRBJ2-2; D might be TRBD1 (5 bases). V was cut by 1 base and J by 0 bases, with 12 bases left in between. From germline, CDR1 is SQVTM and CDR2 ANQGSEA. This CDR3 spans 16 amino acids. The CDR3 sequence is CSVEGAGPANTGELFF. The CDR3 DNA sequence: TGCAGCGTTGAAGGAGCAGGGCCGGCGAACACCGGGGAGCTGTTTTTT.

This clonotype was seen a few times. CDR3 protein: CASSLMRRDNEQFF. CDR3 nucleotide sequence: TGTGCCAGCAGCTTAATGCGAAGGGACAATGAGCAGTTCTTC. The gene calls are TRBV7-9 and TRBJ2-1; no clear D. Trimming took 2 bases from V and 5 from J, leaving 10 bases between them. CDR3 length equals 14 residues. Germline assignment: CDR1 SEHNR and CDR2 FQNEAQ (reference sequence).

This clonotype was detected many times. J is TRBJ2-2 and V is TRBV3-1, with D uncertain. This CDR3 spans 13 amino acids. The ends were cut back, 2 bases at V and 5 bases at J, with 6 bases in the middle. Per the germline V gene, CDR1 is LGHDT and CDR2 is YNNKEL (reference sequence). The CDR3 protein is CASSQLRTGELFF. The CDR3 DNA follows: TGTGCCAGCAGCCAACTGAGGACCGGGGAGCTGTTTTTT. The full variable domain, rest sourced from reference TRBV3-1 and TRBJ2-2, is DTAVSQTPKYLVTQMGNDKSIKCEQNLGHDTMYWYKQDSKKFLKIMFSYNNKELIINETVPNRFSPKSPDKAHLNLHINSLELGDSAVYFCASSQLRTGELFFGEGSRLTVL.

This clonotype was seen only a few times. V usage is TRBV7-2 and J usage is TRBJ2-7; 8 nucleotides match TRBD1. Per the germline V gene, CDR1 is SGHTA and CDR2 is FQGNSA. V was clipped by 3 bases and J by 4 bases; unmatched bases: 5. The CDR3 has 14 amino acids. CDR3 residues: CASSFGRGRYEQYF. The CDR3 DNA is TGTGCCAGCAGCTTCGGCAGGGGGCGATACGAGCAGTACTTC.

This clonotype was found many times. The CDR3 reads CGFQEQGITGELFF. The CDR3 region has the DNA TGCGGATTCCAGGAGCAGGGAATCACCGGGGAGCTGTTTTTT. The J gene is TRBJ2-2, the V gene TRBV29-1, with D possibly being TRBD1 (5 bases). This CDR3 comprises 14 residues. The germline CDR1 and CDR2 sequences are SQVTM and ANQGSEA.

Turning to this clonotype: This CDR3 is missing its conserved last phenylalanine or tryptophan, likely due to a read error. V usage is TRBV25-1 and J usage is TRBJ2-1; D unresolved. Deletions cut 7 bases from V and 3 bases from J, with 10 bases between. The CDR3 length is 13 residues. CDR1 is MGHDK and CDR2 is SYGVNS in the germline V gene. CDR3: CASTPGYYNEQFL. The CDR3 DNA reads TGTGCCAGCACCCCCGGCTACTACAATGAGCAGTTCTTA.

This clonotype was observed a few times. The chain couples TRBV20-1 to TRBJ2-1; the D call may be TRBD1 or TRBD2 (5 bases each). This CDR3 region has 15 residues. Looked up from germline, CDR1 is DFQATT and CDR2 is SNEGSKA (reference sequence). V was shortened by 0 bases and J by 10 bases, with 19 bases between the two germline ends. The CDR3 sequence is CSARDPFAGTSEQFF. CDR3 sequence (DNA): TGCAGTGCTAGAGATCCATTTGCCGGGACCTCAGAGCAGTTCTTC.

V is TRBV6-5 and J is TRBJ2-1; 9 bases agree with TRBD2. J was trimmed by 7 bases and V by 2 bases; bases with no gene match: 9. The CDR3 runs to 16 residues. Looked up from germline, CDR1 is MNHEY and CDR2 is SVGAGI. CDR3 coding DNA: TGTGCCAGCAGTTACCTGGCTAGCGGGATCGGTAATGAGCAGTTCTTC. This encodes CASSYLASGIGNEQFF.